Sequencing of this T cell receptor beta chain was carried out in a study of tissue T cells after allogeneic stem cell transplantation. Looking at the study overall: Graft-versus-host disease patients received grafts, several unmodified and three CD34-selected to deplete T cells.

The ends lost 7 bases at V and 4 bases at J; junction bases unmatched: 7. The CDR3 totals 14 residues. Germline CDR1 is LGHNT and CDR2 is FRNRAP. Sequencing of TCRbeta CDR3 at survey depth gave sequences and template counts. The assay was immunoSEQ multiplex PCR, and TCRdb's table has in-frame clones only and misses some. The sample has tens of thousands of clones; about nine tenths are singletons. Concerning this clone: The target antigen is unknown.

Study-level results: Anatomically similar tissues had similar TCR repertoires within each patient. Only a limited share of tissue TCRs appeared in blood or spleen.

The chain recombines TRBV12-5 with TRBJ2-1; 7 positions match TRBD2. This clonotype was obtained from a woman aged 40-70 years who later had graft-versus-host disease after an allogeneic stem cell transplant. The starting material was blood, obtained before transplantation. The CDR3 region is CASVALAAYNEQFF. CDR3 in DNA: TGTGCTAGTGTCGCGCTAGCGGCATACAATGAGCAGTTCTTC.